These T cell receptor beta chains were read from a single sample in a study of blood T cell repertoires in COVID-19. Assay used: immunoSEQ multiplex PCR; TCRdb lists only in-frame clones, some missing. The sample has about 58,000 clones, around 85% seen once; the top ten hold approximately 4.5%. The material sequenced was peripheral blood. Every receptor here comes from a man aged 40-49 years with active COVID-19. Each CDR3 is given with its conserved first and last residue.

V,CDR3
TRBV4-2,CASSPTGTAFSGANVLTF
TRBV6-6,CACLSGTGMNTEAFF
TRBV18,CASSPGTSVVYEQYF
TRBV2,CARGQPDEKLFF
TRBV28,CALSSNPGNEQFF
TRBV6-5,CASSYDSQTTDTQYF
TRBV3-1/TRBV3-2,CASSPNRKNTEAFF
TRBV30,CAWSVQGGEQYF
TRBV6-4,CASSGTSSSGANVLTF
TRBV5-1,CASSRGLEGDGNTIYF
TRBV9,CASSLQSNTEAFF
TRBV4-1,CASSQEGLKTDTQYF
TRBV28,CASSLGLALSTDTQYF
TRBV29-1,CSAGPGYDTEAFF
TRBV18,CASSDRGGTYEQYF
TRBV14,CASSPLKGGGVADTQYF
TRBV29-1,CSVNQNGNTIYF
TRBV23-1,CASSREDRANYNEQFF
TRBV3-1/TRBV3-2,CASSQSTSQPQHF
TRBV3-1/TRBV3-2,CASSQRPGMYF
TRBV6-6,CASSYERADYNEQFF
TRBV7-8,CASSLLVSSYNEQFF
TRBV7-9,CASSGLGRGGGTIYF
TRBV10-1,CASSFSVFDGYTF
TRBV9,CASSANSAGYSGYTF
TRBV15,CATSRDLEGRSYNEQFF
TRBV11-2,CASSPGALSYNEQFF
TRBV18,CASSPLGGSSISYNEQFF
TRBV4-1,CASSQTGSYEQYF
TRBV19,CASSVSREYEQFF
TRBV24-1,CATRGQGDTGELFF
TRBV27,CASSFRGLRVGQSGNTIYF